This T cell receptor beta chain was identified during a study of OX40 agonist ivuxolimab in advanced cancers. Study details: Ivuxolimab, an antibody that agonizes OX40 (CD134), was administered to the patients. A male proportion of about 84% was recorded, with mean age around 62 years and range 23 to 79.

Remarks on this clone: Its antigen remains unknown.

The CDR3 runs 12 residues. Per the germline V gene, CDR1 is SEHNR and CDR2 is FQNEAQ (reference sequence). V shed 5 bases and J 10 bases; nucleotides not matched to a gene: 3. Sequenced by immunoSEQ multiplex PCR; TCRdb stores in-frame clones only, minus some. The sample holds about 45,000 clones, approximately 91% seen once. Study outcomes and limitations: Part of the nonresponder group also had normalized T-cell clonal expansion that was low.

The chain couples TRBV7-9 to TRBJ2-1; 9 positions match TRBD1. The sample in question was CD4+ or CD8+ T cells sorted from blood, obtained in a trial of the OX40 agonist ivuxolimab. The sequence came from an adult with an advanced solid tumor such as melanoma, head and neck, liver or kidney cancer. The CDR3 loop reads CASSQGQGEQFF. The CDR3 bases are TGTGCCAGCAGCCAGGGACAGGGCGAGCAGTTCTTC.